This T cell receptor beta chain was obtained from a study of T cell changes during pregnancy in multiple sclerosis. This table comes from immunoSEQ multiplex PCR, and its TCRdb copy is limited to in-frame clones, with some not included. The data show about 30,000 clones, approximately 90% seen once. Looked up from germline, CDR1 is SGHTS and CDR2 is YDEGEE. V gave up 4 bases and J gave up 4 bases, with 24 bases separating them. The CDR3 consists of 17 residues. The sequenced sample was peripheral blood, obtained in the second trimester of pregnancy. The receptor comes from a female donor in good health, enrolled as a control in a pregnancy study. The chain couples TRBV5-8 to TRBJ2-7; TRBD2 is a possible D gene (5 bases). The CDR3 loop reads CASSPLLVMGLYYEQYF. CDR3 sequence (DNA): TGTGCCAGCAGCCCATTACTAGTTATGGGTCTCTATTACGAGCAGTACTTC.